A selection of T cell receptor beta chains follows, all from one sample in a study of T cells in Graves' hyperthyroidism and ophthalmopathy. TCRdb re-called the multiplex PCR reads with MiXCR, one entry per CDR3 protein. The sample lists roughly 500,000 distinct CDR3 sequences, about 20% occurring once. The sequenced material came from blood. Receptors were obtained from a woman in her sixties or seventies with Graves' ophthalmopathy. CDR3s include the opening cysteine and the closing phenylalanine or tryptophan. The order of the fields is D gene, V gene, clone size, J gene, CDR3 protein, CDR3 DNA. The D gene is left open where the match is weak. Size tells how often a clone was seen (once, few, many) or the class of an expanded clone, and some rows leave it out.

>.|TRBV6-1|few|TRBJ2-7
CASSGVGGNSYEQYF
TGTGCCAGCAGTGGGGTAGGCGGGAACTCCTACGAGCAGTACTTC
>.|TRBV29-1|.|TRBJ2-7
CSAVTGGLSEQYF
TGCAGCGCCGTGACAGGCGGACTGAGCGAGCAGTACTTC
>.|TRBV11-2|few|TRBJ1-5
CASTGGGGNQPQHF
TGTGCCAGCACCGGGGGGGGGGGCAATCAGCCCCAGCATTTT
>.|TRBV3-1|many|TRBJ1-1
CASSHAEGAFF
TGTGCCAGCAGCCATGCGGAGGGGGCTTTCTTT
>.|TRBV27|few|TRBJ1-2
CASSPTGPNYGYTF
TGTGCCAGCAGCCCTACAGGGCCCAACTATGGCTACACCTTC
>.|TRBV5-1|.|TRBJ1-4
CASNPGLGEKLFF
TGCGCCAGCAATCCCGGATTGGGGGAAAAACTGTTTTTT
>.|TRBV7-2|many|TRBJ1-3
CASSLLGESSGNTIYF
TGTGCCAGCAGCTTATTAGGCGAGAGCTCTGGAAACACCATATATTTT
>.|TRBV18|.|TRBJ2-3
CASSPTGISTDTQYF
TGTGCCAGCTCACCGACTGGAATAAGCACAGATACGCAGTATTTT
>TRBD2|TRBV5-5|many|TRBJ2-7
CASSLVGLAAYEQYF
TGTGCCAGCAGCTTGGTTGGACTAGCGGCGTACGAGCAGTACTTC
>TRBD1|TRBV10-3|.|TRBJ1-1
CAISGQGALSTEAFF
TGTGCCATCAGCGGCCAGGGGGCTTTGAGCACTGAAGCTTTCTTT
>.|TRBV20-1|few|TRBJ2-3
CSANSRTVISSTDTQYF
TGCAGTGCCAACAGTAGGACAGTTATATCTAGCACAGATACGCAGTATTTT
>.|TRBV2|few|TRBJ1-4
CASKQGFATNEKLFF
TGTGCCAGCAAGCAGGGATTCGCAACTAATGAAAAACTGTTTTTT
>TRBD2|TRBV20-1|many|TRBJ2-1
CSARDPSGRNEQFF
TGCAGTGCTAGAGATCCTAGCGGGAGGAATGAGCAGTTCTTC
>.|TRBV7-8|few|TRBJ2-7
CASSGDRTIYSYEQYF
TGTGCCAGCAGCGGTGACAGGACAATTTACTCCTACGAGCAGTACTTC
>.|TRBV7-9|.|TRBJ1-2
CASSSARGGRGQNGYTF
TGTGCCAGCAGCTCCGCCCGCGGGGGGCGCGGTCAGAATGGCTACACCTTC
>.|TRBV6-2/TRBV6-3|.|TRBJ2-3
CASSTFIATDTRYF
TGTGCCAGCAGTACTTTCATAGCTACAGATACGCGGTATTTT
>.|TRBV7-2|few|TRBJ2-2
CASSLSPTVIRELFF
TGTGCCAGCAGCTTAAGTCCGACGGTAATTAGGGAGCTGTTTTTT